Listed below are T cell receptor beta chains from one sample, sequenced in a study of neurological immune-mediated disorders. Each CDR3 protein is one row after TCRdb ran MiXCR on the 5' RACE reads. This sample yields over 65,000 distinct CDR3 sequences, of which 2.5% to 3% are seen a single time; over 0.95% belongs to the top ten. Sequencing was carried out using PBMCs. The receptors here all came from a woman between 25 and 40 years old with multiple sclerosis. Each CDR3 is given with its conserved first and last residue. The order of the fields is V gene, D gene, CDR3 protein. The D gene is left open where the match is weak.

TRBV7-9 | TRBD2 | CASSVWLAGGGLTDTQYF
TRBV7-9 | . | CASSLARGGIEYNEQFF
TRBV20-1 | . | CSARGGGIGNQPQHF
TRBV7-9 | TRBD1 | CASSSFTGGGRYEQYF
TRBV20-1 | . | CSARDQGTSYEQYF
TRBV28 | . | CASRPRAEIVTLHF
TRBV10-1 | . | CASSPSGYRGGQPQHF
TRBV28 | TRBD1 | CASGLGQGYEQYF
TRBV20-1 | . | CSARVRQGRVETQYF
TRBV7-2 | TRBD1 | CASSLTGGQPQHF
TRBV5-6 | TRBD1 | CASSLQDRDHGYTF
TRBV20-1 | TRBD1 | CSAELQGAVYEQYF
TRBV9 | TRBD1 | CASSALTGQGSPLHF
TRBV29-1 | . | CSARMVPPNYGYTF
TRBV20-1 | TRBD2 | CSASPTSVGRRDEQYF
TRBV4-3 | . | CASSPYLGHDEQYF
TRBV5-1 | . | CASSLDRAPGETQYF
TRBV20-1 | TRBD2 | CSAALEASGANEQFF
TRBV27 | TRBD2 | CAISGGAGELFF
TRBV29-1 | . | CSFGEAFF
TRBV29-1 | . | CSVEDPDSYNEQFF
TRBV9 | . | CASSVGVWGVATNEKLFF
TRBV5-1 | . | CASSVQLLNSYEQYF
TRBV20-1 | . | CSAPEGPGQPQHF
TRBV27 | TRBD1 | CASRENPGDRGYGYTF
TRBV29-1 | . | CSVEDRYEQFF
TRBV20-1 | . | CSARPRANTEAFF
TRBV5-1 | . | CASRDSSSYEQYF
TRBV11-1 | TRBD2 | CASSPISGSMSYEQYF
TRBV20-1 | TRBD1 | CSYGTGYGEQYF
TRBV7-9 | . | CASSLALRPYGYTF
TRBV5-6 | . | CASSFNQGQARAFF
TRBV7-9 | . | CASSRGWGYTF
TRBV28 | . | CASRGGGLMETQYF
TRBV24-1 | TRBD1 | CATGDRGPLGGTQYF
TRBV28 | . | CASIKGTSYEQYF
TRBV27 | TRBD1 | CASRGQDTYEQYF
TRBV5-6 | TRBD1 | CASSTKGQSRDVAQYF
TRBV29-1 | . | CSVVLNNEQFF
TRBV20-1 | TRBD2 | CSVRTSGIEQYF
TRBV12-3/TRBV12-4 | TRBD1 | CASSPRTGIGETQYF
TRBV6-6 | . | CASSPQGSSTDTQYF
TRBV5-1 | . | CASSPAGNEQFF
TRBV29-1 | . | CSVVATEQYF
TRBV10-3 | . | CAISEAPGGNQPQHF
TRBV6-5 | . | CDSSTPTGELFF
TRBV7-9 | . | CASSLALGGQYF
TRBV7-3 | TRBD1 | CASSSGQQETQYF
TRBV7-9 | TRBD2 | CASSSGTSGRNEQFF
TRBV13 | . | CASSLGLPGSEQFF
TRBV4-2 | . | CASSQDVGGEPQHF
TRBV5-6 | . | CASSLGRTAYEQYF
TRBV20-1 | . | CSARVRGRELIYNEQFF
TRBV6-2/TRBV6-3 | . | CASSRGSIPQETQYF
TRBV29-1 | . | CSVEWTEKQFF
TRBV7-9 | TRBD2 | CASSNLIPSGTTDTQYF
TRBV12-3/TRBV12-4 | . | CASSFRPSGTGTYEQYF